Sequencing of this T cell receptor beta chain was carried out in a study of CD8+CD57+ T cells in acquired aplastic anemia. Notes on the study in general: Sharing between patients and controls was observed for around 30 CD8+ CDR3 sequences.

This clonotype was detected ten times or more. What it binds is unknown. Patients chosen for sequencing had CD8+CD57+ cells that had expanded, as shown by flow cytometry. The template used for profiling TCR beta VDJ and CDR3 was genomic DNA. TCRdb independently ran MiXCR on the reads; one entry per CDR3 protein. The data hold roughly 200,000 distinct CDR3 sequences, with nearly 65% observed a single time. The sequence came from a human donor with aplastic anemia. What was sequenced was sorted CD4+, CD8+, or CD8+CD57+ T cells (not recorded which) from PBMCs.

The DNA for the CDR3 is TGTGCCAGCAGCCCGCCGACAGCTACTAACTATGGCTACACCTTC. It specifies CASSPPTATNYGYTF. This chain joins TRBV5-4 and TRBJ1-2, with D maybe TRBD1 (5 bases). Germline V gene data show CDR1 as SGHNT and CDR2 as YYREEE (reference sequence). V was trimmed by 4 bases and J by 0 bases, leaving 13 bases between them. The CDR3 is made up of 15 amino acids.